These 32 T cell receptor beta chains were sequenced from one sample in a study of regulatory T cells in long-lasting Graves disease. Combining iRepertoire HTBI primers with Arm-PCR of CDR3 regions, the authors built TCR beta libraries. TCRdb re-analysed the multiplex PCR reads in MiXCR, keeping a single row per CDR3 protein. The table shows over 350,000 distinct CDR3 sequences, with 12% to 15% occurring only once. Specified time point: newly diagnosed GD, antithyroid drugs for less than 3 months. The TCR library was made from RNA that had been extracted from PBMCs in TRIzol. This same sample was also part of a study on T cells in Graves' hyperthyroidism and ophthalmopathy.

The source was peripheral blood mononuclear cells (PBMCs), collected at new diagnosis, from a patient treated with antithyroid drugs. These receptors all come from a woman aged 50 to 60 with Graves disease.

This clonotype turned up a few times. The chain combines TRBV4-1 with TRBJ1-1; D uncertain. V was clipped by 1 base and J by 4 bases, with 10 bases between them. The CDR3 runs 14 residues. Looked up from germline, CDR1 is MGHRA and CDR2 is YSYEKL. The DNA of the CDR3 is TGCGCCAGCAGCCAAGGGGTCGCTGGCACTGAAGCTTTCTTT. Protein product: CASSQGVAGTEAFF.

V and J are TRBV5-1 and TRBJ2-5; 7 nucleotides align to TRBD2. The CDR3 length is 14 residues. The germline V gene encodes CDR1 SGHRS and CDR2 YFSETQ. Trimming cost V 0 bases and J 5 bases; bases outside gene matches: 4. The CDR3 loop reads CASSLERGGETQYF. CDR3 bases: TGCGCCAGCAGCTTGGAGAGGGGAGGGGAGACCCAGTACTTC.

This clonotype was counted at least ten times. The chain employs TRBV5-1 and TRBJ1-1; D unresolved. Trimming shortened V by 4 bases and J by 4 bases, and 11 bases separated the two germline ends. Germline values: CDR1 SGHRS, CDR2 YFSETQ. The CDR3 contains 13 residues. CDR3 in DNA: TGCGCCAGCAGCCGCGGAGGGTCCACTGAAGCTTTCTTT. It is translated as CASSRGGSTEAFF.

This clonotype was seen repeatedly, ten times or more. The V and J genes are TRBV28 and TRBJ1-6; TRBD1 might be the D (6 bases). CDR1 and CDR2 (germline): MDHEN, SYDVKM. This CDR3 is 15 amino acids long. V lost 2 bases, J lost 8 bases, and 13 bases lay in between. The CDR3 nucleotides read TGTGCCAGCAGTTTAAACCCGGGGGCGGATTCACCCCTCCACTTT. Encoded protein: CASSLNPGADSPLHF. Supplemented by reference TRBV28 and TRBJ1-6, the full variable domain reads DVKVTQSSRYLVKRTGEKVFLECVQDMDHENMFWYRQDPGLGLRLIYFSYDVKMKEKGDIPEGYSVSREKKERFSLILESASTNQTSMYLCASSLNPGADSPLHFGNGTRLTVT.

This clonotype was recorded a few times. The chain links TRBV3-1 to TRBJ2-3, with 15 bases matching TRBD2. The CDR3 extends over 19 amino acids. The J segment lost 5 bases and the V segment lost 3 bases, leaving 12 bases of the junction unmatched. Germline CDR1 reads LGHDT; CDR2 reads YNNKEL (reference sequence). CDR3 in amino acids: CASSQGWTSGRAWRDTQYF. For the CDR3, the DNA is TGTGCCAGCAGCCAGGGATGGACTAGCGGGAGGGCCTGGAGAGATACGCAGTATTTT.

This clonotype was seen ten or more times. V and J are TRBV2 and TRBJ2-3; the match to TRBD2 covers 7 bases. The CDR3 runs 17 residues. V was clipped by 1 base and J by 6 bases; unmatched bases: 13. Germline CDR1 and CDR2: SNHLY and FYNNEI. The CDR3 DNA is TGTGCCAGCAGTGAAGAATGGAGTAGCGGGCGGTCGGATACGCAGTATTTT. Its translation: CASSEEWSSGRSDTQYF.

The chain couples TRBV3-1 to TRBJ1-6; TRBD1 might be the D (6 bases). V dropped 2 bases and J dropped 7 bases, with 12 bases sitting between them. Germline V lookup: CDR1 LGHDT, CDR2 YNNKEL (reference sequence). This CDR3 contains 15 residues. The CDR3 loop is CASSQKTGRNSPLHF. The CDR3 DNA is TGTGCCAGCAGCCAAAAAACAGGGAGGAATTCACCCCTCCACTTT.

Points on this clonotype: This clone may be a read error of a much larger clone one base away. The chain carries TRBV6-5 and TRBJ2-3, with 7 nucleotides matching TRBD2. Trimming at V came to 2 bases and at J to 5 bases, leaving 7 bases not matched to a gene. Germline V gene data show CDR1 as MNHEY and CDR2 as SVGAGI. The length of the CDR3 is 15 residues. CDR3 nucleotide sequence: TGTGCCAGCAGTTACGATGCGGGAGTGGTAGATACGCAGTATTTT. Translation: CASSYDAGVVDTQYF.

The sample holds many counts of this clonotype. The junction departs from the called germline gene at one end, perhaps through a read error. V and J are TRBV7-9 and TRBJ2-7, with 15 positions matching TRBD2. Germline V gene data show CDR1 as SEHNR and CDR2 as FQNEAQ (reference sequence). The CDR3 consists of 16 residues. CDR3 bases: TGCGCCAGCAGCAGCGGGACTAGCGGGAGGTTCTACGAGCAGTACTTC. Translated, it gives CASSSGTSGRFYEQYF.

As regards this clonotype: Since a much larger clone is just one base distant, this may be a read error. J is TRBJ2-7 and V is TRBV6-2 or TRBV6-3; tentatively, D is TRBD2 (6 bases). This CDR3 is built from 14 residues. The germline V gene has CDR1 MNHEY and CDR2 SVGEGT. The CDR3 region has the DNA TGTGCCAGCACCCACGGGCCAACTAGCCACGAGCAGAACTTC. Translating gives CASTHGPTSHEQNF.

V is TRBV5-1 and J is TRBJ2-1; weak D call: TRBD1 (5 bases). TRBJ2-3 explains the end of the DNA better; the J call may be wrong. CDR1 is SGHRS, CDR2 YFSETQ, per germline. The CDR3 consists of 15 residues. CDR3 sequence reads: CASSLDGVGPTTQYF. CDR3 coding DNA: TGCGCCAGCAGCTTGGATGGGGTGGGGCCTACGACGCAGTATTTT.

This chain connects TRBV9 to TRBJ2-1, with TRBD2 as a possible D gene (7 bases). The V and J ends lost 4 bases and 5 bases respectively, with 19 bases between them. CDR3 length equals 16 residues. CDR1 is SGDLS, CDR2 YYNGEE, per germline. CDR3 coding DNA: TGTGCCAGCAGCCGCAGTGGGGGGGGCGGTAACAATGAGCAGTTCTTC. Encoded protein: CASSRSGGGGNNEQFF.

This clonotype was counted ten times or more. This rearrangement joins TRBV29-1 to TRBJ2-7, with a weak D call TRBD2 (7 bases). The V end lost 4 bases, the J end lost 5 bases, and 9 bases lay between the germline ends. Germline-derived CDR1 and CDR2 are SQVTM and ANQGSEA. CDR3 length: 11 residues. The CDR3 DNA follows: TGCAGCGTTGGGGGGGGCGACGAGCAGTACTTC. This encodes CSVGGGDEQYF.

This clonotype was recorded many times. The chain is built from TRBV11-3 and TRBJ2-7, with no clear D. The CDR3 consists of 12 residues. In germline, CDR1 is SGHNT, CDR2 YENEEA. V lost 5 bases, J lost 7 bases, and 12 bases lay in between. The CDR3 protein is CASSQHGGEQYF. The CDR3 DNA reads as TGTGCCAGCAGCCAGCACGGTGGAGAGCAGTACTTC.

This clonotype was found many times. The V gene is TRBV3-1, the J gene TRBJ1-5, with D possibly being TRBD1 (5 bases). The CDR3 has 14 amino acids. Germline V gives CDR1 LGHDT, CDR2 YNNKEL (reference sequence). Trimming removed 4 bases at V and 7 bases at J, with 14 bases between. The DNA for the CDR3 is TGTGCCAGCAGCCCGCGGGGCTCAGGGCAGCCCCAGCATTTT. It is translated as CASSPRGSGQPQHF.

This clonotype has just a few counts. The J gene is TRBJ2-7, the V gene TRBV19; the match to TRBD2 covers 9 bases. The CDR3 totals 16 residues. V was clipped by 9 bases and J by 6 bases; unmatched bases: 18. CDR1 is LNHDA and CDR2 is SQIVND in the germline V gene (reference sequence). CDR3 nucleotide sequence: TGTGCCAGCGGCAGGGGCGGGGTAGCGGGAGTCGGCGAGCAGTACTTC. Translation: CASGRGGVAGVGEQYF.

This clonotype has just a few counts. The chain recombines TRBV3-1 with TRBJ2-1; D not resolved. Per the germline V gene, CDR1 is LGHDT and CDR2 is YNNKEL (reference sequence). V was shortened by 1 base and J by 10 bases, with 17 bases between the two germline ends. This CDR3 region has 15 residues. The CDR3: CASSQGIYSTSEQFF. The CDR3 nucleotides are TGTGCCAGCAGCCAAGGTATATATTCGACATCGGAGCAGTTCTTC.

A few counts support this clonotype. The chain joins TRBV10-3 to TRBJ2-7; D unclear. The V gene lost 2 bases and the J gene lost 2 bases, with 10 bases spanning the gap. Germline values: CDR1 ENHRY, CDR2 SYGVKD. This CDR3 is 14 amino acids long. Written as DNA, the CDR3 is TGTGCCATCAGTGAGGTGTACAGTCCCTACGAGCAGTACTTC. Translated: CAISEVYSPYEQYF.

This clonotype was seen many times. This chain uses TRBV7-9 with TRBJ2-7; 10 bases are shared with TRBD2. In germline, CDR1 is SEHNR, CDR2 FQNEAQ (reference sequence). J gave up 2 bases and V 3 bases, and 7 bases lay outside the gene matches. This CDR3 has 16 residues. CDR3 in DNA: TGTGCCAGCAGCTTCCCTAGCGGGAGCCAACCCTACGAGCAGTACTTC. Translated: CASSFPSGSQPYEQYF.

This clonotype was observed many times. The V and J genes are TRBV3-1 and TRBJ2-1, with TRBD2 matching over 8 bases. Per germline, CDR1 LGHDT and CDR2 YNNKEL (reference sequence). J gave up 4 bases and V 5 bases, and 10 bases lay outside the gene matches. CDR3 size: 16 residues. CDR3 nucleotides: TGTGCCAGCAGCTTTTACGCGGGAGGTTCATACAATGAGCAGTTCTTC. It specifies CASSFYAGGSYNEQFF.

This clonotype was counted many times. The J gene is TRBJ2-3, the V gene TRBV12-3 or TRBV12-4; the D is unclear. V was shortened by 3 bases and J by 11 bases, with 12 bases between the two germline ends. There are 12 residues in the CDR3. The CDR3 region is CASSFRPVMQYF. CDR3 DNA sequence: TGTGCCAGCAGTTTTAGACCCGTGATGCAGTATTTT.

Ten or more counts support this clonotype. The rearrangement links TRBV12-3 or TRBV12-4 to TRBJ2-6; D perhaps matches TRBD1 (5 bases). Deletions cut 7 bases from V and 2 bases from J, with 12 bases between. The CDR3 is 15 amino acids. CDR3 DNA sequence: TGTGCCAGCACCCCAGGGCAAACTGGGGCCAACGTCCTGACTTTC. Translated: CASTPGQTGANVLTF.

The chain joins TRBV11-2 to TRBJ2-3, with 8 bases aligning to TRBD2. This CDR3 comprises 15 residues. Germline V CDR1 and CDR2: SGHAT, FQNNGV. The V segment lost 5 bases and the J segment 4 bases; nucleotides outside the gene matches: 8. The CDR3, as DNA: TGTGCCAGCAGCAGAGCGGGAGATTCGGCAGATACGCAGTATTTT. This sequence encodes CASSRAGDSADTQYF.

This clonotype was picked up many times. The chain has TRBV5-1 and TRBJ2-2, with D perhaps matching TRBD2 (6 bases). The V gene's germline CDR1 is SGHRS and CDR2 YFSETQ. The ends were cut back, 2 bases at V and 5 bases at J, with 16 bases in the middle. This CDR3 is built from 16 residues. The CDR3 sequence is CASSFRRREMTGELFF. As DNA, the CDR3 is TGCGCCAGCAGCTTCCGGAGACGGGAGATGACCGGGGAGCTGTTTTTT.

In DNA form, the CDR3 reads TGTGCCATCAGTGGGACAGGGAATAGCAATCAGCCCCAGCATTTT. Amino acid sequence: CAISGTGNSNQPQHF. The chain is built from TRBV10-3 and TRBJ1-5; 8 bases map to TRBD1. Trimming at V came to 4 bases and at J to 0 bases, leaving 2 bases not matched to a gene. Germline CDR1 and CDR2: ENHRY and SYGVKD. The CDR3 consists of 15 residues.

This clonotype was detected many times. The V call is TRBV7-2, the J call TRBJ2-2; TRBD1 or TRBD2 may be the D gene (6 bases each). Trimming removed 5 bases at V and 5 bases at J, with 15 bases between. In germline, CDR1 is SGHTA, CDR2 FQGNSA. The CDR3 loop spans 15 amino acids. This CDR3 is CASSRRLGGTGELFF. The CDR3 DNA follows: TGTGCCAGCAGCCGAAGGCTAGGGGGGACCGGGGAGCTGTTTTTT.

This clonotype was counted ten times or more. The chain combines TRBV5-1 with TRBJ2-1; D may be TRBD1 (6 bases). Germline V gives CDR1 SGHRS, CDR2 YFSETQ. The CDR3 runs 13 residues. V was shortened by 4 bases and J by 5 bases, with 10 bases between the two germline ends. CDR3 amino acids: CASSQNRDNEQFF. The CDR3 DNA follows: TGCGCCAGCAGCCAAAACAGGGACAATGAGCAGTTCTTC.

CDR3: CASSQDRGFGINTEAFF. In DNA, the CDR3 is TGTGCCAGCAGCCAAGATCGAGGGTTCGGGATAAACACTGAAGCTTTCTTT. The V call is TRBV3-1, the J call TRBJ1-1, with D uncertain. This CDR3 region has 17 residues. V was shortened by 0 bases and J by 2 bases, with 16 bases between the two germline ends. The V gene's germline CDR1 is LGHDT and CDR2 YNNKEL (reference sequence).

V gene TRBV3-1 combines with J gene TRBJ2-7; 8 bases fit TRBD2. The CDR3 spans 13 residues. J lost 6 bases, V lost 8 bases, and 9 bases had no gene match. Germline V CDR1 and CDR2: LGHDT, YNNKEL (reference sequence). In nucleotides, the CDR3 is TGTGCCAGCTGGTCCAGCGGGAGAGGCGAGCAGTACTTC. It translates to CASWSSGRGEQYF.

This clonotype was counted a single time. The chain joins TRBV5-1 to TRBJ2-3, with TRBD1 matching 10 bases. The CDR3 consists of 18 residues. Per the germline V gene, CDR1 is SGHRS and CDR2 is YFSETQ. The ends lost 0 bases at V and 0 bases at J; junction bases unmatched: 7. The CDR3 spells CASSLGQGARVSTDTQYF. CDR3 coding DNA: TGCGCCAGCAGCTTGGGACAGGGGGCGAGGGTCAGCACAGATACGCAGTATTTT.

This clonotype was seen only once. The chain is built from TRBV19 and TRBJ2-1, with 7 positions matching TRBD1. The CDR3 loop spans 16 amino acids. The germline CDR1 and CDR2 sequences are LNHDA and SQIVND (reference sequence). V trimming: 5 bases; J trimming: 6 bases; junction bases outside the gene matches: 13. The DNA of the CDR3 is TGTGCCAGTAGTTCCTTTAGCGTACAGGGGAGCAATGAGCAGTTCTTC. Residues: CASSSFSVQGSNEQFF.

This clonotype was observed many times. The chain couples TRBV27 to TRBJ2-7; 7 bases match TRBD1. Germline CDR1 MNHEY, CDR2 SMNVEV (reference sequence). CDR3 length equals 13 residues. V lost 6 bases, J lost 3 bases, and 5 bases stayed unmatched. CDR3 loop: CASSSTGYYEQYF. The CDR3 nucleotides read TGTGCCAGCAGCTCGACAGGGTACTACGAGCAGTACTTC.